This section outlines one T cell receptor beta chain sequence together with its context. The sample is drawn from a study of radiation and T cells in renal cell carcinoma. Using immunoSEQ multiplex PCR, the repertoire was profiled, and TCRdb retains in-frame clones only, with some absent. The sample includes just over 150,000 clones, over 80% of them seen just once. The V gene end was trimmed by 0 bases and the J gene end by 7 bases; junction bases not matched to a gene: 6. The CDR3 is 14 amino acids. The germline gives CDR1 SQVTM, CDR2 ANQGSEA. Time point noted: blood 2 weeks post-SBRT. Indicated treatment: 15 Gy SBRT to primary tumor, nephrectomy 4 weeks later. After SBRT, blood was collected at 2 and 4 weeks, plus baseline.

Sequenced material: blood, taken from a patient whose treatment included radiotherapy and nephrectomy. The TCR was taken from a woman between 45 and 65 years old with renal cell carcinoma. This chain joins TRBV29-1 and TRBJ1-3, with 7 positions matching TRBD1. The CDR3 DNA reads TGCAGCGTTGAAGATTCTCAGGGGGGGAACACCATATATTTT. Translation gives CSVEDSQGGNTIYF.